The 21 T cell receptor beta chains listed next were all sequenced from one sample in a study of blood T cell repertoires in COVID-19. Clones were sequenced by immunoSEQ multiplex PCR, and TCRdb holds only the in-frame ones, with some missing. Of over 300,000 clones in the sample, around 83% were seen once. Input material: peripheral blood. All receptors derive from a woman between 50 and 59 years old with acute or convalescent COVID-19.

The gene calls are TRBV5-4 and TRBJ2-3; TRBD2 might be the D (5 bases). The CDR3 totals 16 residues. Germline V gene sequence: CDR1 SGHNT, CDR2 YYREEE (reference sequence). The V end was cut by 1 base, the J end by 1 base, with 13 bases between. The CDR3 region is CASSLLLGGRTDTQYF. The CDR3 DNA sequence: TGTGCCAGCAGCTTGCTCCTCGGAGGCCGCACAGATACGCAGTATTTT.

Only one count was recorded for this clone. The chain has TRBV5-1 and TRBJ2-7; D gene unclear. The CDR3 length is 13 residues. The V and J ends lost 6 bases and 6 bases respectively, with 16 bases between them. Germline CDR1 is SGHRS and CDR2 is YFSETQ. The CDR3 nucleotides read TGCGCCAGCAAACCGAACCCCTCCGGCGAGCAGTACGTC. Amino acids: CASKPNPSGEQYV.

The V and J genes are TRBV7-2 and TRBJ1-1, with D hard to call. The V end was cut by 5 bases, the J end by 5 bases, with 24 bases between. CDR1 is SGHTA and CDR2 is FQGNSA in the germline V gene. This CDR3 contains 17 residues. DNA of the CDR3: TGTGCCAGCAGCCTCGACCGGAGTCGCCTTTTAAGTACTGAAGCTTTCTTT. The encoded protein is CASSLDRSRLLSTEAFF.

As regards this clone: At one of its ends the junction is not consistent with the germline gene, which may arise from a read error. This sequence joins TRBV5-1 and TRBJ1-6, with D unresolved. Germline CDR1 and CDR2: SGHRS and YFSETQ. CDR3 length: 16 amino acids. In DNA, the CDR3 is TGTGCCAGCAGCTTGGCCACGGAGACCTATAATTCACCCCTCCACTTT. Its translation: CASSLATETYNSPLHF. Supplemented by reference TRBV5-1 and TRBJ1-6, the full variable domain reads KAGVTQTPRYLIKTRGQQVTLSCSPISGHRSVSWYQQTPGQGLQFLFEYFSETQRNKGNFPGRFSGRQFSNSRSEMNVSTLELGDSALYLCASSLATETYNSPLHFGNGTRLTVT.

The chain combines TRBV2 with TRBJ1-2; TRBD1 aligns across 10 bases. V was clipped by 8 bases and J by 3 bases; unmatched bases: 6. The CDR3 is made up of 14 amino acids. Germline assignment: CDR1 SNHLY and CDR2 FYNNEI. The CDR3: CASGDRGGDYGYTF. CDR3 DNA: TGTGCCAGCGGGGACAGGGGAGGAGACTATGGCTACACCTTC.

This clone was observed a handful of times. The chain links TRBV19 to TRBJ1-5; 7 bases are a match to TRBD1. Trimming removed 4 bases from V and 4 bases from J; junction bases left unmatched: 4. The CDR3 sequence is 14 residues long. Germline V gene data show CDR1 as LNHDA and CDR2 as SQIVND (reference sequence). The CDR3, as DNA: TGTGCCAGTAGTAACGGACAGGTGAATCAGCCCCAGCATTTT. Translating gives CASSNGQVNQPQHF.

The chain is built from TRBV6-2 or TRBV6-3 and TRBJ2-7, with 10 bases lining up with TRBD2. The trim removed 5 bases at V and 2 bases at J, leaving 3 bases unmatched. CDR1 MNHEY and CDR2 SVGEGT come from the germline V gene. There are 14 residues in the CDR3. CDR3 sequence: CASSPLAGAYEQYF. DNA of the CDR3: TGTGCCAGCAGTCCCCTAGCGGGGGCCTACGAGCAGTACTTC.

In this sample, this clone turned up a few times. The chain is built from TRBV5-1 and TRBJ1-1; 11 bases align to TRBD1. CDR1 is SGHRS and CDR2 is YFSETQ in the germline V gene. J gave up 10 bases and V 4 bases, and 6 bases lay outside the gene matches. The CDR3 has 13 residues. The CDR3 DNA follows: TGCGCCAGCAGCATTGGACAGGGGGCCCTAGCTTTCTTT. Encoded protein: CASSIGQGALAFF.

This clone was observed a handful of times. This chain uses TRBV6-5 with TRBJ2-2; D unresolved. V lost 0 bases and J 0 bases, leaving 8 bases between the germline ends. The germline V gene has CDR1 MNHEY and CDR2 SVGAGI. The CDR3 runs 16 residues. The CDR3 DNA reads TGTGCCAGCAGTTACTCGTACTACGCGAACACCGGGGAGCTGTTTTTT. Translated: CASSYSYYANTGELFF.

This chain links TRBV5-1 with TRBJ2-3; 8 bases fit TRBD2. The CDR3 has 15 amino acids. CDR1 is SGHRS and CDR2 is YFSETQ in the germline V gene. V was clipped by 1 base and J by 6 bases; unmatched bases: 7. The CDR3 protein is CASSLFGGVSDTQYF. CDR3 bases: TGCGCCAGCAGCTTGTTCGGGGGGGTGAGTGATACGCAGTATTTT.

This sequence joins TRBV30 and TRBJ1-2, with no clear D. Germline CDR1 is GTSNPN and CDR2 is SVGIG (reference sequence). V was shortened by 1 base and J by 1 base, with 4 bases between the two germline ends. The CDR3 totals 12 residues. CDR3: CAWSDYNYGYTF. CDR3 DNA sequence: TGTGCCTGGAGTGACTATAACTATGGCTACACCTTC.

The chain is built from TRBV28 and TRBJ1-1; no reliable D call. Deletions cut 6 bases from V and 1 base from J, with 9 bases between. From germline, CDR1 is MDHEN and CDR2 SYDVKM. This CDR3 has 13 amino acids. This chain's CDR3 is CASSRSSNTEAFF. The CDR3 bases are TGTGCCAGCAGCCGGTCTTCGAACACTGAAGCTTTCTTT.

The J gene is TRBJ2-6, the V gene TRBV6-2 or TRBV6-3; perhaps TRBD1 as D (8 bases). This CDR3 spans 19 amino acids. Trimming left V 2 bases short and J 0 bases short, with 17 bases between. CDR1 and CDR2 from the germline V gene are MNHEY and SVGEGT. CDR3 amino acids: CASSYDGGTGPSGANVLTF. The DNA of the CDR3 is TGTGCCAGCAGTTACGACGGGGGGACAGGCCCCTCTGGGGCCAACGTCCTGACTTTC.

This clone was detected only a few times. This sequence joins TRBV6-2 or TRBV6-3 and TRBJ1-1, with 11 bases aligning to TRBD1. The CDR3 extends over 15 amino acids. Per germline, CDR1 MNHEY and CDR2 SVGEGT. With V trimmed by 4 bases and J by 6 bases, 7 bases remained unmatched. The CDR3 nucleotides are TGTGCCAGCAGTTCCTTCGGACAGGGGGCAGCTGAAGCTTTCTTT. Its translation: CASSSFGQGAAEAFF.

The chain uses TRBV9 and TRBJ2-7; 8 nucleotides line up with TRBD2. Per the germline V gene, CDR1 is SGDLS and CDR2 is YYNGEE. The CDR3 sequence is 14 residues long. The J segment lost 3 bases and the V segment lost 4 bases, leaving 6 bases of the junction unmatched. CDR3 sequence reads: CASSPLAGSYEQYF. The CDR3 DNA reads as TGTGCCAGCAGCCCCTTAGCGGGGAGCTACGAGCAGTACTTC.

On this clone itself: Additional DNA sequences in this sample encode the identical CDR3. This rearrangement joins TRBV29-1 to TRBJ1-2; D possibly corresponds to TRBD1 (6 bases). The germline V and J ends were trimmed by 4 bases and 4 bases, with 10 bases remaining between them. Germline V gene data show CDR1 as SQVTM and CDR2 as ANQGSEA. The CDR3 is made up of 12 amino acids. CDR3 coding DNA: TGCAGCGTTGGTCAGGGGAGCTATGGCTACACCTTC. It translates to CSVGQGSYGYTF.

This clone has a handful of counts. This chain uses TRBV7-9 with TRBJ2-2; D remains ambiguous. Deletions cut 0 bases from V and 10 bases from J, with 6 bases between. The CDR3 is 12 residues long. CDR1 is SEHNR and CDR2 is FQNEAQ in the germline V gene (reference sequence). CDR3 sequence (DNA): TGTGCCAGCAGCTTAGCGCTATCGGAGCTGTTTTTT. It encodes CASSLALSELFF. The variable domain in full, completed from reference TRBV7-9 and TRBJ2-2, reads DTGVSQNPRHKITKRGQNVTFRCDPISEHNRLYWYRQTLGQGPEFLTYFQNEAQLEKSRLLSDRFSAERPKGSFSTLEIQRTEQGDSAMYLCASSLALSELFFGEGSRLTVL.

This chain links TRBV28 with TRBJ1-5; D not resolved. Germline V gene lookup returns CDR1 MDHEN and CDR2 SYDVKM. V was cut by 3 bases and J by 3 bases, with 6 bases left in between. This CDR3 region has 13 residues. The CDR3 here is CASSFATNQPQHF. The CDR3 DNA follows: TGTGCCAGCAGTTTTGCTACCAATCAGCCCCAGCATTTT. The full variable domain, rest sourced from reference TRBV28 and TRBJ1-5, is DVKVTQSSRYLVKRTGEKVFLECVQDMDHENMFWYRQDPGLGLRLIYFSYDVKMKEKGDIPEGYSVSREKKERFSLILESASTNQTSMYLCASSFATNQPQHFGDGTRLSIL.

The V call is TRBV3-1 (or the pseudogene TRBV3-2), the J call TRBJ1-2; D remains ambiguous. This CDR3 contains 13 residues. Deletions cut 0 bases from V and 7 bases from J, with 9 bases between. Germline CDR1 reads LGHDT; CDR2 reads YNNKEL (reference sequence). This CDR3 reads CASSQDREGGYTF. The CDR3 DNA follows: TGTGCCAGCAGCCAAGATAGGGAGGGTGGCTACACCTTC.

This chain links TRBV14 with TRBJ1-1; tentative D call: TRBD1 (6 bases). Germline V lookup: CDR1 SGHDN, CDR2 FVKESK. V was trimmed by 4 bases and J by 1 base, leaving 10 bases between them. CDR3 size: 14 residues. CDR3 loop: CASSPLGANTEAFF. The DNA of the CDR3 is TGTGCCAGCAGCCCTTTGGGGGCGAACACTGAAGCTTTCTTT. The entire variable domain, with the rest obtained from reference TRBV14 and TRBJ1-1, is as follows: EAGVTQFPSHSVIEKGQTVTLRCDPISGHDNLYWYRRVMGKEIKFLLHFVKESKQDESGMPNNRFLAERTGGTYSTLKVQPAELEDSGVYFCASSPLGANTEAFFGQGTRLTVV.

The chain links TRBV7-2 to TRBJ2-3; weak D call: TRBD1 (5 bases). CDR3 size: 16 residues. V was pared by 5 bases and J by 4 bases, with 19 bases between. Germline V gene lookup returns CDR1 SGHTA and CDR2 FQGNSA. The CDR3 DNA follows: TGTGCCAGCAGCCCCCGTCAGACAGCTCCTTCAGATACGCAGTATTTT. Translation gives CASSPRQTAPSDTQYF.